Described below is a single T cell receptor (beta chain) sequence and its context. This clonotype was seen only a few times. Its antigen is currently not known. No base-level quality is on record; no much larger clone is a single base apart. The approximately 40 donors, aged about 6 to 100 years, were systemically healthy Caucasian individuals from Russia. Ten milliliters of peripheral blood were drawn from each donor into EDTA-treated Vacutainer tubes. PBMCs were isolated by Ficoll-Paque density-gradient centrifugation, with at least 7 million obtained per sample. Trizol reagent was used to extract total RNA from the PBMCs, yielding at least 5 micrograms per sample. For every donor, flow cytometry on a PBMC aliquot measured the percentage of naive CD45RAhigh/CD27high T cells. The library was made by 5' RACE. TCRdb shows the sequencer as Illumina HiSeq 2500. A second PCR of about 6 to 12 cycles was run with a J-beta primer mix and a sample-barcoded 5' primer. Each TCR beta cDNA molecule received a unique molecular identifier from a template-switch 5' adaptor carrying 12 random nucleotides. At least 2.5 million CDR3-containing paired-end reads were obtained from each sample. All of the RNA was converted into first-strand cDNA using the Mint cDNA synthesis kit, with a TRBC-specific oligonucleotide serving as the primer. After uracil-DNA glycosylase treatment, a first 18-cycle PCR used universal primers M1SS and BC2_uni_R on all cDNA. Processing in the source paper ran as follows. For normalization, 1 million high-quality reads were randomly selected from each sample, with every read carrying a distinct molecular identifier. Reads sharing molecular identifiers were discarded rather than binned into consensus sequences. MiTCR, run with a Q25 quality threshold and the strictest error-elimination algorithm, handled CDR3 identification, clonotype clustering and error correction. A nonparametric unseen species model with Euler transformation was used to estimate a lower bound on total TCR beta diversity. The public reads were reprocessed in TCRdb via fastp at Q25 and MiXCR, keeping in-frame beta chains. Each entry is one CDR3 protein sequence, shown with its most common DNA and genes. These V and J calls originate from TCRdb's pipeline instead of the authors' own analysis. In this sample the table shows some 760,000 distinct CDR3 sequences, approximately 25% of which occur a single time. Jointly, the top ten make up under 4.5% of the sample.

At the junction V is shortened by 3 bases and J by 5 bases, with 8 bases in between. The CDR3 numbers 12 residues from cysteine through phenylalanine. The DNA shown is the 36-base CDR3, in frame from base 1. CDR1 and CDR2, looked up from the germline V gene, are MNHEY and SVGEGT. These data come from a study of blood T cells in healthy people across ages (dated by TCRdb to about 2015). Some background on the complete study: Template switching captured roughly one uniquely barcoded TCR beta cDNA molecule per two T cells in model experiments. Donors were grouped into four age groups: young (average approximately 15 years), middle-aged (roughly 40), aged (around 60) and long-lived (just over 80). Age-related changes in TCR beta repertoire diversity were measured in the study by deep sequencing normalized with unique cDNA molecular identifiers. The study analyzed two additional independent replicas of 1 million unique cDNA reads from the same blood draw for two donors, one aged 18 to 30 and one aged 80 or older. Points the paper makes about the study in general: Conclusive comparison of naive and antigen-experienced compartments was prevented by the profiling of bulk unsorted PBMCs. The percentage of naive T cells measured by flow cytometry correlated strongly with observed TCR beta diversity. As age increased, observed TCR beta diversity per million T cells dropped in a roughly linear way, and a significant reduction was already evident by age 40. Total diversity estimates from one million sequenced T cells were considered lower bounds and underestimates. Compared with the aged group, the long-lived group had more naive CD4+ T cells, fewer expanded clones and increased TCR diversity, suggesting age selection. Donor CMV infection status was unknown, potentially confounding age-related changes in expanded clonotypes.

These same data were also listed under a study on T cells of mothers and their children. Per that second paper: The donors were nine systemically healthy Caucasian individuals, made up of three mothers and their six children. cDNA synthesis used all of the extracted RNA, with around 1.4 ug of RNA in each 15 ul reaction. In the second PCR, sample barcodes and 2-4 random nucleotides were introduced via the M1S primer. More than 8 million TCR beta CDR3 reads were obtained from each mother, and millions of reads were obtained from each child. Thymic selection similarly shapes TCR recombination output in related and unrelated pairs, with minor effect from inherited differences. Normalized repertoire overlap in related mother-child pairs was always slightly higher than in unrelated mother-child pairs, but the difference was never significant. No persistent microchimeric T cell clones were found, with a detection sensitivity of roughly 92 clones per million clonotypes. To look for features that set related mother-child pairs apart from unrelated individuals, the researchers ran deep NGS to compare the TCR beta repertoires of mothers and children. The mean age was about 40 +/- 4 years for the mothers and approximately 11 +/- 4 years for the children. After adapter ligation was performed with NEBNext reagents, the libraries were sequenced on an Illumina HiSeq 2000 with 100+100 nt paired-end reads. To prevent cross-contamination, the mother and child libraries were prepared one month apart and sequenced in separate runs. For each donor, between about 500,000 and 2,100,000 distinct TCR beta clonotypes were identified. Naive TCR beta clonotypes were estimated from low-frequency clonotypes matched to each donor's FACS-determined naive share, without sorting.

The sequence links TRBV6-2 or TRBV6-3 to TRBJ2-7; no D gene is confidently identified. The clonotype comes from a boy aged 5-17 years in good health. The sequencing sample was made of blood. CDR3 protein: CASSYPLNEQYF. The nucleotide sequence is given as TGTGCCAGCAGTTATCCCCTGAACGAGCAGTACTTC.